This is a list of T cell receptor beta chains from one sample in a study of early T cells in non-severe SARS-CoV-2 infection. TCRdb used MiXCR to reprocess the 5' RACE reads, holding one entry per CDR3 protein. The sample holds about 94,000 distinct CDR3 sequences, approximately 13% seen once. The sequenced material came from whole blood. These receptors were obtained from an adult who was a healthcare worker with PCR-confirmed SARS-CoV-2 infection or an uninfected control (not recorded which). Each CDR3 is given with its conserved first and last residue.

TRBV28	TRBJ1-1	CASSPRTGGPEAFF
TRBV28	TRBJ2-1	CASSTLRASSYNEQFF
TRBV29-1	TRBJ2-1	CSTGGGNEQFF
TRBV19	TRBJ1-6	CASNPRLSYNSPLHF
TRBV29-1	TRBJ2-3	CIAGGPSDTQYF
TRBV6-5	TRBJ2-7	CASSSRGTKGYEQYF
TRBV11-2	TRBJ2-7	CASSLDYSEQYF
TRBV20-1	TRBJ2-1	CSAVGPYNEQFF
TRBV9	TRBJ2-1	CASSVGVEQFF
TRBV29-1	TRBJ1-1	CSYTGGQATEAFF